This entry describes one T cell receptor (beta chain). This sample is drawn from a study of blood T cell repertoires in COVID-19. Sequencing used immunoSEQ multiplex PCR; TCRdb keeps in-frame clones, though not all of them. In the table there are around 300,000 clones, less than 85% of which are singletons. J lost 13 bases, V lost 6 bases, and 11 bases had no gene match. The CDR3 contains 13 residues. The TCR was taken from a woman in her fifties or sixties who had recovered from COVID-19. This chain joins TRBV12-3 or TRBV12-4 and TRBJ2-3; TRBD2 aligns across 9 bases. Sample: PBMCs or T cells enriched from blood (not recorded which). CDR3 residues: CASSSPLAGEKYF. CDR3 nucleotide sequence: TGTGCCAGCAGCTCACCCTTAGCGGGGGAGAAGTATTTT.